This TCR beta chain was sequenced for a study of cytomegalovirus exposure and HLA in healthy donors. The V and J ends lost 0 bases and 0 bases respectively, with 11 bases between them. The germline V gene has CDR1 LGHNA and CDR2 YSLEER. The CDR3 contains 16 residues. The study drew the donors from its approximately 130-subject validation cohort, separate from the 666-subject first cohort. Only in-frame clones appear in the TCRdb table, and some are missing; sequencing was by immunoSEQ multiplex PCR. The sample yields 300,000 or so clones, 88% seen once. To note about this clone: The target antigen is unknown.

Study observations and caveats: It was found in a later analysis that first-cohort TCR clusters tended to co-occur in the 90 to 150 validation repertoires. Using the classifier, cytomegalovirus status was reportedly diagnosed with high specificity and sensitivity.

The origin of this receptor is a man younger than 45 in good health and CMV-seronegative. Specimen: PBMCs. The gene calls are TRBV4-3 and TRBJ1-1; D is perhaps TRBD1 (5 bases). The CDR3 region is CASSQDGEGMNTEAFF. The CDR3 DNA reads TGCGCCAGCAGCCAAGATGGGGAGGGGATGAACACTGAAGCTTTCTTT.